A selection of T cell receptor beta chains follows, all from one sample in a study of T cells in Graves' hyperthyroidism and ophthalmopathy. Via MiXCR, TCRdb re-called the multiplex PCR reads, giving one row per CDR3 protein. The repertoire holds about 640,000 distinct CDR3 sequences, with roughly 20% as singletons. Material for sequencing was blood. These receptors all stem from a man aged 25-45 years with Graves' ophthalmopathy. Both conserved end residues are part of each CDR3. Fields, in order: V gene, D gene, clone size, J gene, CDR3 protein, CDR3 DNA. The D gene is left open where the match is weak. Clone size appears in some rows only: once, few, many, or a class for an expanded clone.

V gene: TRBV18; D gene: TRBD1; clone size: .; J gene: TRBJ2-2; CDR3 protein: CASSPSLDRVVAGELFF; CDR3 DNA: TGTGCCAGCTCACCATCCCTAGACAGGGTGGTTGCCGGGGAGCTGTTTTTT
V gene: TRBV11-2; D gene: TRBD2; clone size: many; J gene: TRBJ2-7; CDR3 protein: CASSSSGGGTYEQYF; CDR3 DNA: TGTGCCAGCAGCTCGTCTGGCGGGGGAACCTACGAGCAGTACTTC
V gene: TRBV7-2; D gene: TRBD2; clone size: few; J gene: TRBJ2-2; CDR3 protein: CASSPRGGRTNGELFF; CDR3 DNA: TGTGCCAGCAGTCCGAGGGGCGGGAGGACAAACGGGGAGCTGTTTTTT
V gene: TRBV6-1; D gene: TRBD2; clone size: .; J gene: TRBJ2-1; CDR3 protein: CASSGEEWSGGQFF; CDR3 DNA: TGTGCCAGCAGTGGAGAGGAGTGGAGCGGGGGGCAGTTCTTC
V gene: TRBV5-6; D gene: .; clone size: .; J gene: TRBJ1-4; CDR3 protein: CASSSRQLNEKLFF; CDR3 DNA: TGTGCCAGCAGCTCTAGACAACTGAATGAAAAACTGTTTTTT
V gene: TRBV5-8; D gene: .; clone size: few; J gene: TRBJ1-5; CDR3 protein: CASSLYRAPTRNQPQHF; CDR3 DNA: TGTGCCAGCAGCTTGTACAGGGCCCCAACCCGCAATCAGCCCCAGCATTTT
V gene: TRBV10-2; D gene: TRBD2; clone size: few; J gene: TRBJ2-3; CDR3 protein: CASSEAGREGSTQYF; CDR3 DNA: TGCGCCAGCAGTGAGGCCGGGCGGGAGGGCAGTACGCAGTATTTT
V gene: TRBV3-1; D gene: TRBD2; clone size: .; J gene: TRBJ2-2; CDR3 protein: CAGSPPGLAGTGELFF; CDR3 DNA: TGTGCCGGCAGCCCCCCCGGACTAGCGGGCACCGGGGAGCTGTTTTTT
V gene: TRBV28; D gene: TRBD1; clone size: .; J gene: TRBJ2-1; CDR3 protein: CASSPQGVKTYNEQFF; CDR3 DNA: TGTGCCAGCAGTCCACAGGGGGTCAAAACCTACAATGAGCAGTTCTTC
V gene: TRBV9; D gene: .; clone size: .; J gene: TRBJ2-2; CDR3 protein: CASSVGPGANTGELFF; CDR3 DNA: TGTGCCAGCAGCGTAGGACCAGGCGCGAACACCGGGGAGCTGTTTTTT
V gene: TRBV28; D gene: .; clone size: .; J gene: TRBJ2-4; CDR3 protein: CASSAGYREDKNIQYF; CDR3 DNA: TGTGCCAGCAGCGCCGGGTACAGGGAGGACAAAAACATTCAGTACTTC
V gene: TRBV18; D gene: TRBD1; clone size: few; J gene: TRBJ1-1; CDR3 protein: CASPPAGGNTEAFF; CDR3 DNA: TGTGCCAGCCCACCAGCAGGGGGGAACACTGAAGCTTTCTTT
V gene: TRBV20-1; D gene: .; clone size: few; J gene: TRBJ1-2; CDR3 protein: CSATGVVNGYTF; CDR3 DNA: TGCAGTGCTACCGGGGTTGTGAATGGCTACACCTTC
V gene: TRBV14; D gene: .; clone size: .; J gene: TRBJ1-1; CDR3 protein: CASSHRVILWGGPLDTEAFF; CDR3 DNA: TGTGCCAGCAGCCACCGAGTGATCTTGTGGGGGGGTCCCCTGGACACTGAAGCTTTCTTT
V gene: TRBV28; D gene: .; clone size: .; J gene: TRBJ1-6; CDR3 protein: CASSPGRGSYNSPLHF; CDR3 DNA: TGTGCCAGCAGTCCCGGGAGGGGAAGCTATAATTCACCCCTCCACTTT
V gene: TRBV20-1; D gene: .; clone size: .; J gene: TRBJ2-7; CDR3 protein: CSARDSGESLYEQYF; CDR3 DNA: TGCAGTGCTAGAGATAGCGGAGAATCCCTCTACGAGCAGTACTTC
V gene: TRBV7-9; D gene: TRBD2; clone size: few; J gene: TRBJ2-1; CDR3 protein: CASSRPGTMSQFF; CDR3 DNA: TGTGCCAGCAGTCGCCCCGGGACTATGTCGCAGTTCTTC
V gene: TRBV14; D gene: .; clone size: .; J gene: TRBJ1-1; CDR3 protein: CASSHDHTEAFF; CDR3 DNA: TGTGCCAGCAGCCATGACCACACTGAAGCTTTCTTT
V gene: TRBV11-2; D gene: TRBD1; clone size: few; J gene: TRBJ2-7; CDR3 protein: CASRRGGQKAYEQYF; CDR3 DNA: TGTGCCAGCAGGAGAGGGGGACAGAAGGCCTACGAGCAGTACTTC
V gene: TRBV18; D gene: TRBD1; clone size: .; J gene: TRBJ2-5; CDR3 protein: CASSPERGPETQYF; CDR3 DNA: TGTGCCAGCTCACCAGAAAGGGGGCCAGAGACCCAGTACTTC
V gene: TRBV7-2; D gene: .; clone size: many; J gene: TRBJ2-3; CDR3 protein: CASSLFGTGSTDTQYF; CDR3 DNA: TGTGCCAGCAGCCTCTTTGGCACAGGAAGCACAGATACGCAGTATTTT
V gene: TRBV5-1; D gene: .; clone size: many; J gene: TRBJ2-3; CDR3 protein: CASAGGTTDTQYF; CDR3 DNA: TGCGCCAGCGCCGGCGGGACGACCGATACGCAGTATTTT
V gene: TRBV9; D gene: .; clone size: few; J gene: TRBJ2-5; CDR3 protein: CASSVGRFQETQYF; CDR3 DNA: TGTGCCAGCAGCGTAGGAAGGTTCCAAGAGACCCAGTACTTC
V gene: TRBV28; D gene: .; clone size: .; J gene: TRBJ1-5; CDR3 protein: CASLSSVQGSGQPQHF; CDR3 DNA: TGTGCCAGCCTCTCCTCAGTTCAGGGAAGCGGTCAGCCCCAGCATTTT
V gene: TRBV15; D gene: TRBD1; clone size: .; J gene: TRBJ1-1; CDR3 protein: CATSVGRGGTEAFF; CDR3 DNA: TGTGCCACCAGCGTCGGCAGGGGGGGCACTGAAGCTTTCTTT
V gene: TRBV5-1; D gene: .; clone size: many; J gene: TRBJ1-1; CDR3 protein: CASSRTQGNTEAFF; CDR3 DNA: TGCGCCAGCAGCCGGACACAGGGGAACACTGAAGCTTTCTTT
V gene: TRBV29-1; D gene: TRBD1; clone size: .; J gene: TRBJ2-7; CDR3 protein: CGVHGTGNSYEQYF; CDR3 DNA: TGCGGCGTTCACGGGACAGGAAACTCCTACGAGCAGTACTTC
V gene: TRBV18; D gene: .; clone size: few; J gene: TRBJ1-4; CDR3 protein: CASSPPSQPNEKLFF; CDR3 DNA: TGTGCCAGCTCACCACCCTCTCAGCCAAATGAAAAACTGTTTTTT
V gene: TRBV7-9; D gene: .; clone size: .; J gene: TRBJ2-4; CDR3 protein: CASSLGDLAKNIQYF; CDR3 DNA: TGTGCCAGCAGCTTGGGGGACCTAGCCAAAAACATTCAGTACTTC
V gene: TRBV7-2; D gene: .; clone size: .; J gene: TRBJ1-5; CDR3 protein: CASSQRGGSQPQHF; CDR3 DNA: TGTGCCAGCAGCCAACGGGGGGGCTCCCAGCCCCAGCATTTT
V gene: TRBV12-3/TRBV12-4; D gene: TRBD2; clone size: many; J gene: TRBJ2-1; CDR3 protein: CASSAWTSSDEQFF; CDR3 DNA: TGTGCCAGCAGTGCATGGACTAGTTCGGATGAGCAGTTCTTC
V gene: TRBV6-2/TRBV6-3; D gene: .; clone size: .; J gene: TRBJ1-3; CDR3 protein: CASTPGTTGGNTIYF; CDR3 DNA: TGTGCCAGCACACCGGGGACAACAGGTGGAAACACCATATATTTT
V gene: TRBV6-2/TRBV6-3; D gene: .; clone size: few; J gene: TRBJ1-5; CDR3 protein: CASSYTTGNQPQHF; CDR3 DNA: TGTGCCAGCAGTTACACGACAGGCAATCAGCCCCAGCATTTT
V gene: TRBV7-7; D gene: .; clone size: .; J gene: TRBJ2-3; CDR3 protein: CASSLETIDTQYF; CDR3 DNA: TGTGCTAGCAGCTTAGAGACCATAGATACGCAGTATTTT
V gene: TRBV28; D gene: .; clone size: many; J gene: TRBJ1-2; CDR3 protein: CASTKGGGIYGYTF; CDR3 DNA: TGTGCCAGCACCAAAGGGGGGGGGATCTATGGCTACACCTTC
V gene: TRBV5-1; D gene: .; clone size: few; J gene: TRBJ1-4; CDR3 protein: CASSLGSTETNEKLFF; CDR3 DNA: TGCGCCAGCAGCTTGGGATCTACTGAGACTAATGAAAAACTGTTTTTT
V gene: TRBV28; D gene: .; clone size: .; J gene: TRBJ1-1; CDR3 protein: CASSPRTGRATEAFF; CDR3 DNA: TGTGCCAGCAGTCCGAGGACGGGCAGGGCCACTGAAGCTTTCTTT
V gene: TRBV11-2; D gene: TRBD1; clone size: many; J gene: TRBJ2-3; CDR3 protein: CASSPQPGQGSDTQYF; CDR3 DNA: TGTGCCAGCAGCCCACAACCGGGACAGGGGTCAGATACGCAGTATTTT
V gene: TRBV6-1; D gene: .; clone size: few; J gene: TRBJ2-3; CDR3 protein: CASSEANADTQYF; CDR3 DNA: TGTGCCAGCAGTGAAGCGAACGCAGATACGCAGTATTTT
V gene: TRBV27; D gene: TRBD1; clone size: .; J gene: TRBJ2-7; CDR3 protein: CASSLEGAPGEQYF; CDR3 DNA: TGTGCCAGCAGTTTAGAGGGGGCGCCGGGAGAGCAGTACTTC
V gene: TRBV12-3/TRBV12-4; D gene: TRBD1; clone size: many; J gene: TRBJ1-1; CDR3 protein: CASTAQGAMRTEAFF; CDR3 DNA: TGTGCCAGCACCGCCCAGGGGGCGATGCGGACTGAAGCTTTCTTT
V gene: TRBV4-2; D gene: .; clone size: .; J gene: TRBJ2-7; CDR3 protein: CASSQDAGRTRSYEQYF; CDR3 DNA: TGTGCCAGCAGCCAAGATGCGGGCAGAACTCGCTCCTACGAGCAGTACTTC
V gene: TRBV6-2/TRBV6-3; D gene: TRBD2; clone size: .; J gene: TRBJ2-1; CDR3 protein: CASSYAGGVDEQFF; CDR3 DNA: TGTGCCAGCAGTTACGCGGGAGGGGTCGATGAGCAGTTCTTC
V gene: TRBV6-1; D gene: .; clone size: few; J gene: TRBJ2-7; CDR3 protein: CASSQRDPAYEQYF; CDR3 DNA: TGTGCCAGCAGTCAACGGGACCCGGCCTACGAGCAGTACTTC
V gene: TRBV6-2/TRBV6-3; D gene: .; clone size: .; J gene: TRBJ2-1; CDR3 protein: CASNGVRETYNEQFF; CDR3 DNA: TGTGCCAGCAATGGAGTCAGGGAAACCTACAATGAGCAGTTCTTC
V gene: TRBV7-2; D gene: TRBD2; clone size: many; J gene: TRBJ2-7; CDR3 protein: CASSSQGGGYEQYF; CDR3 DNA: TGTGCCAGCAGCTCTCAAGGCGGGGGGTACGAGCAGTACTTC
V gene: TRBV27; D gene: .; clone size: few; J gene: TRBJ1-1; CDR3 protein: CASSLRRGMNTEAFF; CDR3 DNA: TGTGCCAGCAGTTTGCGTCGGGGAATGAACACTGAAGCTTTCTTT
V gene: TRBV12-3/TRBV12-4; D gene: TRBD2; clone size: many; J gene: TRBJ2-1; CDR3 protein: CASSLASGIRNEQFF; CDR3 DNA: TGTGCCAGCAGTTTAGCTAGCGGGATAAGGAATGAGCAGTTCTTC
V gene: TRBV6-2/TRBV6-3; D gene: .; clone size: .; J gene: TRBJ2-2; CDR3 protein: CASRLPGVGETGELFF; CDR3 DNA: TGTGCCAGCAGGCTCCCCGGGGTGGGGGAAACCGGGGAGCTGTTTTTT
V gene: TRBV27; D gene: TRBD1; clone size: many; J gene: TRBJ2-5; CDR3 protein: CASREGQGETQYF; CDR3 DNA: TGTGCCAGCAGGGAAGGACAGGGGGAGACCCAGTACTTC
V gene: TRBV4-3; D gene: .; clone size: few; J gene: TRBJ1-1; CDR3 protein: CASSQDTGWGTEAFF; CDR3 DNA: TGCGCCAGCAGCCAAGATACAGGATGGGGGACTGAAGCTTTCTTT
V gene: TRBV24-1; D gene: .; clone size: .; J gene: TRBJ2-1; CDR3 protein: CATSFLGDEQFF; CDR3 DNA: TGTGCCACCAGTTTTTTAGGGGATGAGCAGTTCTTC
V gene: TRBV20-1; D gene: TRBD1; clone size: once; J gene: TRBJ2-2; CDR3 protein: CSARNQGVGELFF; CDR3 DNA: TGCAGTGCTAGAAACCAGGGGGTCGGGGAGCTGTTTTTT